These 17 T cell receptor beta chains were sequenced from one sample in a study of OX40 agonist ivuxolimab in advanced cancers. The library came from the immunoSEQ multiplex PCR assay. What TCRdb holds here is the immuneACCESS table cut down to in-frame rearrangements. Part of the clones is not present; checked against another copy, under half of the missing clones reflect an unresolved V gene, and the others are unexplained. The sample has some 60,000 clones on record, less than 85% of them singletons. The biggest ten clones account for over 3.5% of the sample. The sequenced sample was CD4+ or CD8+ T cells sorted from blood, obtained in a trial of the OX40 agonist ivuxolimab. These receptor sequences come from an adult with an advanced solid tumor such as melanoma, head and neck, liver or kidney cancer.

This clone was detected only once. The CDR3 sequence is CASSYSGSYGYTF. CDR3 nucleotides: TGTGCCAGCAGTTACTCGGGTTCCTATGGCTACACCTTC. This chain uses TRBV6-5 with TRBJ1-2; D gene ambiguous. The V and J ends lost 0 bases and 4 bases respectively, with 6 bases between them. This CDR3 is built from 13 residues. CDR1 is MNHEY and CDR2 is SVGAGI in the germline V gene.

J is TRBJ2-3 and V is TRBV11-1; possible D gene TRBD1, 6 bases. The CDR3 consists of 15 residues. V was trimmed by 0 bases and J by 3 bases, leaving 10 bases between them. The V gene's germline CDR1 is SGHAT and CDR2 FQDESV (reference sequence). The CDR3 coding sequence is TGTGCCAGCAGCTTAGCACAGGGATGGACAGATACGCAGTATTTT. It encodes CASSLAQGWTDTQYF.

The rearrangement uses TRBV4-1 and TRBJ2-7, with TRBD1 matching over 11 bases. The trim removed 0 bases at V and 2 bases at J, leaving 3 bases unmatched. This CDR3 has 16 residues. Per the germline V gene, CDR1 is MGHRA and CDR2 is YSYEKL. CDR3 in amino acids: CASSQDWGQGAYEQYF. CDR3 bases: TGCGCCAGCAGCCAAGATTGGGGACAGGGGGCCTACGAGCAGTACTTC.

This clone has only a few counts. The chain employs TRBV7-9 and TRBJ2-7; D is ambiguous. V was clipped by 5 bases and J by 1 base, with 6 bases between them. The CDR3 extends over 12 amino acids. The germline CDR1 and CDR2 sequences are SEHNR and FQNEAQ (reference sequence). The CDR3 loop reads CASSPGSYEQYF. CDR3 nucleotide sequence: TGTGCCAGCAGCCCTGGATCCTACGAGCAGTACTTC.

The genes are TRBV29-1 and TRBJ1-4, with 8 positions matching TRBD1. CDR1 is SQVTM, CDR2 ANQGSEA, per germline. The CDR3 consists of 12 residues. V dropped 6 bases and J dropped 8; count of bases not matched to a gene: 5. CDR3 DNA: TGCAGCGTCCAGGGGGCGGGGGAAAAACTGTTTTTT. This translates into CSVQGAGEKLFF.

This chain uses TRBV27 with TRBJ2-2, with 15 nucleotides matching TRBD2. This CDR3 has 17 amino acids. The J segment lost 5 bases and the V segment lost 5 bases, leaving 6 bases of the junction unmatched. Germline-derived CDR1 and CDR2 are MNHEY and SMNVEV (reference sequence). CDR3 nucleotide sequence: TGTGCCAGCAGTCCGGGACTAGCGGGAGGTCCTACCGGGGAGCTGTTTTTT. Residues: CASSPGLAGGPTGELFF.

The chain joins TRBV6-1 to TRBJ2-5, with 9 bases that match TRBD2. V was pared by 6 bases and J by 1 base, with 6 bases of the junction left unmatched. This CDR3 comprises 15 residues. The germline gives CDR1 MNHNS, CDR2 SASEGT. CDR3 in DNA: TGTGCCAGCAGCGTTTTAGCGGGGGTCCAAGAGACCCAGTACTTC. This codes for CASSVLAGVQETQYF.

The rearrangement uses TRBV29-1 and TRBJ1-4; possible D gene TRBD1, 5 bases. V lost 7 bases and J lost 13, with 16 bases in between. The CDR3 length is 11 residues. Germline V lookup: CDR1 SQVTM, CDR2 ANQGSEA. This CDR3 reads CSAEERGSLFF. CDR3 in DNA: TGCAGCGCGGAGGAGAGGGGATCACTGTTTTTT.

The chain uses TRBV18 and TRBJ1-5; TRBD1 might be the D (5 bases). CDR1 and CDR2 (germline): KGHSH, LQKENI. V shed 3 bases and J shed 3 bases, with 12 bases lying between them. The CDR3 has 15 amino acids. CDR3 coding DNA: TGTGCCAGCTCACCCGGTGGGGGGGTCAATCAGCCCCAGCATTTT. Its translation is CASSPGGGVNQPQHF. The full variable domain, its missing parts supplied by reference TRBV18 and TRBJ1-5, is NAGVMQNPRHLVRRRGQEARLRCSPMKGHSHVYWYRQLPEEGLKFMVYLQKENIIDESGMPKERFSAEFPKEGPSILRIQQVVRGDSAAYFCASSPGGGVNQPQHFGDGTRLSIL.

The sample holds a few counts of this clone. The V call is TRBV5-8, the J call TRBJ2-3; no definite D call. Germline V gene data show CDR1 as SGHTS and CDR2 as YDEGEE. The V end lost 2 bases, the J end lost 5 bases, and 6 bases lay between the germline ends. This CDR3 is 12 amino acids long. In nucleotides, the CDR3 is TGTGCCAGCAGCTTCTCGAAAGATACGCAGTATTTT. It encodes CASSFSKDTQYF.

The CDR3 sequence is CASSPTSGGASYEQYF. As DNA, the CDR3 is TGTGCCAGCAGCCCGACTAGCGGGGGGGCCTCCTACGAGCAGTACTTC. The V call is TRBV13, the J call TRBJ2-7, with 14 bases aligning to TRBD2. Germline assignment: CDR1 PRHDT and CDR2 FYEKMQ (reference sequence). Trimming removed 5 bases from V and 0 bases from J; junction bases left unmatched: 3. CDR3 length: 16 residues.

The CDR3 nucleotides are TGTGCCAGCAGTTTCGGACTAGCGGGAGGTCAGTACGAGCAGTACTTC. Its translation is CASSFGLAGGQYEQYF. The chain couples TRBV28 to TRBJ2-7; 14 nucleotides match TRBD2. Per germline, CDR1 MDHEN and CDR2 SYDVKM. The CDR3 consists of 16 residues. The ends lost 3 bases at V and 4 bases at J; junction bases unmatched: 5. Full variable domain (missing parts from reference TRBV28 and TRBJ2-7): DVKVTQSSRYLVKRTGEKVFLECVQDMDHENMFWYRQDPGLGLRLIYFSYDVKMKEKGDIPEGYSVSREKKERFSLILESASTNQTSMYLCASSFGLAGGQYEQYFGPGTRLTVT.

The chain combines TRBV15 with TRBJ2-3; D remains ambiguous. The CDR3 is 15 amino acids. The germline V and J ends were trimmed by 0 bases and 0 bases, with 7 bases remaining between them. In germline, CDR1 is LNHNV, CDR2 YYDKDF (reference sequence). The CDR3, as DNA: TGTGCCACCAGCAGAGATGGGCTAAGCACAGATACGCAGTATTTT. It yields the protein CATSRDGLSTDTQYF.

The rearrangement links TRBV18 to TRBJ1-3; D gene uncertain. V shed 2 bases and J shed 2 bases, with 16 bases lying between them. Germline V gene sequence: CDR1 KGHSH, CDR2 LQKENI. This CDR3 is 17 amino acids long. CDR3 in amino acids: CASSPEAGIYAGNTIYF. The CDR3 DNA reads TGTGCCAGCTCACCAGAGGCCGGAATCTACGCTGGAAACACCATATATTTT.

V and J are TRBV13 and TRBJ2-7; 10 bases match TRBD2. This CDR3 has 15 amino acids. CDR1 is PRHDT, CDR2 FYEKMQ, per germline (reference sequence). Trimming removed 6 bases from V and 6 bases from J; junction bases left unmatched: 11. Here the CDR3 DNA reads TGTGCCAGCAGGGGTCTTAGCGGGGGGAGGAGCGAGCAGTACTTC. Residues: CASRGLSGGRSEQYF.

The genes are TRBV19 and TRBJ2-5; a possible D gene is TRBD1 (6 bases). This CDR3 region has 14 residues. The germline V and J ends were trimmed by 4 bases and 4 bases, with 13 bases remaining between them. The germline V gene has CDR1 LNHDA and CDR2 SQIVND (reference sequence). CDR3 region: CASSTRTEGETQYF. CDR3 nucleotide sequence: TGTGCCAGTAGTACCCGGACAGAGGGAGAGACCCAGTACTTC. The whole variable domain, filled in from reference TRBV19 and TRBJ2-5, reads DGGITQSPKYLFRKEGQNVTLSCEQNLNHDAMYWYRQDPGQGLRLIYYSQIVNDFQKGDIAEGYSVSREKKESFPLTVTSAQKNPTAFYLCASSTRTEGETQYFGPGTRLLVL.

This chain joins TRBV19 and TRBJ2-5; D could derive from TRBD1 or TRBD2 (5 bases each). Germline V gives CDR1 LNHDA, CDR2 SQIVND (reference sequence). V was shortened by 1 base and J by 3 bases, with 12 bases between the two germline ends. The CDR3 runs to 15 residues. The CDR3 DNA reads TGTGCCAGTAGTATAGTGGAGAGGGGTGAAGAGACCCAGTACTTC. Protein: CASSIVERGEETQYF.